This TCR beta chain was identified during a study of blood T cells in healthy people across ages. Looking at the study overall: Template switching recovered approximately one barcoded beta molecule for every two T cells.

Next came a second PCR, run for about 6 to 11 cycles, which used a sample-barcoded 5' primer along with a J-beta primer mix. Every single cDNA molecule received a tag from a template-switch adaptor with 12 random nucleotides. MiXCR, applied by TCRdb to the 5' RACE reads, yields one record per CDR3 protein. The table shows 1.5 million to 2 million distinct CDR3 sequences, with just under 50% occurring only once. This CDR3 region has 14 residues. V dropped 8 bases and J dropped 1; count of bases not matched to a gene: 8. The chain has TRBV12-3 or TRBV12-4 and TRBJ2-7; 7 positions agree with TRBD2. The clonotype originates from a woman aged 40 to 55 in good health. Sample: blood. The CDR3 loop is CASQQTAGSYEQYF. In DNA form, the CDR3 reads TGTGCCAGCCAACAGACAGCGGGGTCCTACGAGCAGTACTTC.